The source of this T cell receptor beta chain is a study of shared clonotypes between healthy human individuals (dated by TCRdb to 2020 to 2021). Study-level background: A few men and two women, aged 18 to 49 years, made up the cohort. To estimate repertoire size and how much clonotypes are shared between individuals, the study performed deep sequencing of blood TCR repertoires from a handful of healthy adults. For each donor, CD4 naive and CD4 memory were each run on three plates, CD8 naive on two plates, and CD8 memory on one plate. Between about 0.8 and 8.9 billion PBMCs per donor were obtained by leukapheresis. Different laboratories and diverse techniques were used to prepare libraries and sequence TCR repertoires, to increase sequencing depth and limit assay-specific biases.

At the junction V is shortened by 4 bases and J by 2 bases; bases outside the gene matches: 8. The germline V gene (reference sequence) supplies CDR1 SGHKS and CDR2 YYEKEE. From its cysteine to its phenylalanine, the CDR3 spans 16 amino acids. The DNA shown is the 48-base CDR3, in frame from base 1. Comment on this clone: Its antigen remains unidentified. The sample holds no much larger clone one base away, and base qualities are not on file.

Donors were healthy HIV-negative adults with no recently reported acute infections or vaccinations. All donors were Caucasian adults living in Nashville, Tennessee, USA. CD4+ T cells were enriched by magnetic negative selection; naive cells were then positively selected on CD45RA, and the negative fraction formed the memory subset. Blood was collected by leukapheresis, and PBMCs were isolated by Ficoll-Histopaque density gradient centrifugation and then cryopreserved in liquid nitrogen vapor phase. Analytical flow cytometry was used to check the purity and quantity of each magnetically sorted T cell population. Genomic DNA was isolated from every sorted fraction and measured by UV absorbance on a Nanodrop 2000c. Using the deep immunoSEQ assay, TCR CDR3 regions were amplified from genomic DNA by multiplex PCR. Genomic DNA extracted from each cell subset was distributed evenly over all wells of several immunoSEQ 96-well plates, and each plate served as one replicate. For sorted subsets, roughly 0.2 ug genomic DNA, equal to about 30,000 T cell genomes, was loaded into each replicate PCR. The purified libraries were quantified using a Qubit 3.0 fluorometer, sized with a Bioanalyzer 2100, and then quantified again using the KAPA Library Quantification kit. Each immunoSEQ 96-well plate was sequenced on its own single-read 150-cycle Illumina NextSeq 550 flow cell. The authors' pipeline ran thus. Because the immunoSEQ output held only junctional sequences and lacked quality scores, the filtering could not match the filtering applied to full-length reads. Sequences were annotated with PyIR, a Python wrapper for IgBLAST v1.9, and V/J genes and CDR3 were assigned using IMGT germline references. Reads were removed for weak V/J assignments (E-value above 1e-6), missing CDR3, stop codons, out-of-frame junctions, or ambiguous translated residues. A V3J clonotype was defined by an identical inferred V gene, J gene, and CDR3 amino acid sequence. To compute the percentage overlap between repertoires, the number of shared unique clonotypes was divided by the size of the smaller repertoire. Three approaches were used to assess repertoire richness: RTK rarefaction, the Chao1 estimator, and Recon v2.1 estimates of unobserved clonotypes. Generation probabilities for all TCRbeta clonotypes obtained by the gDNA method from a handful of donors were computed using OLGA. TCRdb carries this immuneACCESS record with in-frame sequences only. Its versions omit some clonotypes, under half of them owing to an unresolved V gene in the studies checked, with the rest unexplained. V and J calls and clone size are those listed in that table; D and trimming were worked out from the DNA. The sample contains about 1 million clones, 75% to 80% of them found a single time. The biggest ten clones account for 0.4% to 0.55% of the sample.

General findings and caveats noted by the study authors: Pairwise subsampling indicated that sequencing depth was expected to affect the degree of clonotype sharing among donors. When four donors were compared, the shared fraction of clonotypes was around 5% for naive CD4, 3.5% to 4% for naive CD8, roughly 2.5% for memory CD4, and around 0.4% for memory CD8. Naive subsets generally had larger estimated clonotype richness than memory subsets did. Clonotypes shared by all four sorted-subset donors showed higher generation probabilities than non-shared clonotypes. Only blood was sampled, and tissue TCR repertoires likely differ from those in blood. Even with the large sequencing depth, rarefaction of the sorted-subset datasets indicated that sequencing was incomplete. The genetic and exposure-history diversity represented was limited by the small number of donors.

The chain is assembled from TRBV5-5 and TRBJ1-5; TRBD1 fits 8 bases in the junction. Sequencing was done on a sample of memory CD4+ T cells from PBMCs. What this sample's cell subset or site label stands for: CD45RA-negative fraction. The source of this sequence is a man between 18 and 29 years old in good health. Some clones in this sample may be carry-over from other donors' samples. The DNA sequence is TGTGCCAGCAGCCCCGGCGACAGGGGTGGCAATCAGCCCCAGCATTTT. It encodes CASSPGDRGGNQPQHF.